This note documents a single T cell receptor beta chain sequence. Its matching antigen is unknown. Every participating donor gave one draw, a heparinised blood sample averaging about 100 mL. Each population that was sorted was more than 95% pure. Expressed TCRB transcripts were sequenced because the isolated RNA had all been reverse transcribed beforehand. Sequencing was performed with immunoSEQ multiplex PCR; in TCRdb, only in-frame clones are kept and a portion is missing. The table has fewer than 45,000 clones, approximately 61% seen once. This CDR3 is 15 amino acids long. V dropped 1 base and J dropped 12 bases, with 19 bases sitting between them. Germline V gene sequence: CDR1 SGHTA, CDR2 FQGNSA. The source of the sample is a study of beta chain features in type 1 diabetes. Notes on the study in general: More deletions and fewer insertions at VDJ junctions were found in patients with type 1 diabetes. All four CD4+ subsets of Type 1 diabetes patients contained TCRB CDR3s that were moderately but significantly shorter.

This sequence originates from a young man with type 1 diabetes. Some clones in this sample may be carry-over from other donors' samples. The specimen was Tregs from blood. V usage is TRBV7-2 and J usage is TRBJ2-1, with D perhaps matching TRBD2 (7 bases). The CDR3 region has the DNA TGTGCCAGCAGCTTAGTGGGGGGGGCCGGTATAGGGCAGTTCTTC. Translation: CASSLVGGAGIGQFF.